These T cell receptor beta chains were read from a single sample in a study of blood T cell repertoires in COVID-19. Sequenced by immunoSEQ multiplex PCR; TCRdb stores in-frame clones only, minus some. Counted here are approximately 300,000 clones, around 86% occurring once; the ten biggest clones make up about 10%. Sample: PBMCs or T cells enriched from blood (not recorded which). These receptors came from a young woman who had recovered from COVID-19. CDR3s include the opening cysteine and the closing phenylalanine or tryptophan. Each record gives: D gene, clone size, J gene, V gene, CDR3 protein, CDR3 DNA. A D gene is named only where the DNA matches it firmly. For some rows the clone size is stated as once, few or many, or as a class when expanded; others skip it.

D gene: -
clone size: -
J gene: TRBJ2-3
V gene: TRBV6-5
CDR3 protein: CASRLTIGADTQYF
CDR3 DNA: TGTGCCAGCAGGCTAACTATTGGCGCAGATACGCAGTATTTT

D gene: TRBD2
clone size: -
J gene: TRBJ2-7
V gene: TRBV9
CDR3 protein: CASSDPTSGGNYEQYF
CDR3 DNA: TGTGCCAGCAGCGACCCAACTAGCGGGGGGAACTACGAGCAGTACTTC

D gene: -
clone size: once
J gene: TRBJ2-5
V gene: TRBV27
CDR3 protein: CASSPNQETQYF
CDR3 DNA: TGTGCCAGCAGTCCAAACCAAGAGACCCAGTACTTC

D gene: TRBD1
clone size: -
J gene: TRBJ1-4
V gene: TRBV5-5
CDR3 protein: CASSLGTGRGSNEKLFF
CDR3 DNA: TGTGCCAGCAGCTTGGGGACAGGGAGGGGGTCGAATGAAAAACTGTTTTTT

D gene: TRBD1
clone size: -
J gene: TRBJ2-6
V gene: TRBV19
CDR3 protein: CASSIQGAQGANVLTF
CDR3 DNA: TGTGCCAGTAGTATCCAGGGGGCGCAAGGGGCCAACGTCCTGACTTTC

D gene: TRBD1
clone size: -
J gene: TRBJ1-4
V gene: TRBV10-3
CDR3 protein: CAISSGTGGVKLFF
CDR3 DNA: TGTGCCATCAGCTCTGGGACAGGGGGCGTAAAACTGTTTTTT

D gene: -
clone size: -
J gene: TRBJ2-2
V gene: TRBV7-2
CDR3 protein: CASSSGGTNTGELFF
CDR3 DNA: TGTGCCAGCAGCTCAGGGGGGACGAACACCGGGGAGCTGTTTTTT

D gene: -
clone size: -
J gene: TRBJ2-1
V gene: TRBV28
CDR3 protein: CASSLSGYNEQFF
CDR3 DNA: TGTGCCAGCAGCCTTTCAGGGTACAATGAGCAGTTCTTC

D gene: -
clone size: -
J gene: TRBJ2-1
V gene: TRBV29-1
CDR3 protein: CSVEGGPLAQEYRGEQFF
CDR3 DNA: TGCAGCGTTGAGGGGGGGCCCCTTGCCCAAGAATATAGGGGTGAGCAGTTCTTC

D gene: -
clone size: -
J gene: TRBJ2-5
V gene: TRBV5-1
CDR3 protein: CASSLANRVEETQYF
CDR3 DNA: TGCGCCAGCAGCTTGGCGAACAGGGTGGAGGAGACCCAGTACTTC

D gene: -
clone size: few
J gene: TRBJ1-2
V gene: TRBV2
CDR3 protein: CASSGVAGSNYGYTF
CDR3 DNA: TGTGCCAGCAGTGGGGTAGCAGGGTCTAACTATGGCTACACCTTC

D gene: -
clone size: -
J gene: TRBJ1-1
V gene: TRBV11-1
CDR3 protein: CASSLGSPNTEAFF
CDR3 DNA: TGTGCCAGCAGCTTAGGGAGCCCGAACACTGAAGCTTTCTTT

D gene: TRBD2
clone size: -
J gene: TRBJ2-3
V gene: TRBV5-4
CDR3 protein: CASSPGLAGGQTFTDTQYF
CDR3 DNA: TGTGCCAGCAGCCCTGGTCTAGCGGGGGGGCAAACTTTCACAGATACGCAGTATTTT

D gene: -
clone size: -
J gene: TRBJ2-3
V gene: TRBV13
CDR3 protein: CANEGEPARTDTQYF
CDR3 DNA: TGTGCCAACGAGGGGGAGCCAGCAAGGACAGATACGCAGTATTTT

D gene: -
clone size: -
J gene: TRBJ1-5
V gene: TRBV7-6
CDR3 protein: CASSLEEGYQPQHF
CDR3 DNA: TGTGCCAGCAGCTTAGAGGAGGGTTATCAGCCCCAGCATTTT

D gene: -
clone size: -
J gene: TRBJ1-2
V gene: TRBV28
CDR3 protein: CAITGDLYGYTF
CDR3 DNA: TGTGCCATCACGGGTGATCTCTATGGCTACACCTTC

D gene: -
clone size: -
J gene: TRBJ1-2
V gene: TRBV20-1
CDR3 protein: CSAWTDDGYTF
CDR3 DNA: TGCAGTGCTTGGACAGATGATGGCTACACCTTC

D gene: -
clone size: -
J gene: TRBJ1-5
V gene: TRBV27
CDR3 protein: CASSVAGFGQPQHF
CDR3 DNA: TGTGCCAGCAGTGTTGCGGGGTTTGGTCAGCCCCAGCATTTT

D gene: -
clone size: -
J gene: TRBJ1-1
V gene: TRBV5-1
CDR3 protein: CASSPGGDRVDTEAFF
CDR3 DNA: TGCGCCAGCAGCCCGGGAGGGGATCGAGTGGACACTGAAGCTTTCTTT

D gene: TRBD1
clone size: -
J gene: TRBJ1-6
V gene: TRBV30
CDR3 protein: CAWNLRTGTGASPLHF
CDR3 DNA: TGTGCCTGGAATCTGCGAACCGGGACAGGGGCTTCACCCCTCCACTTT

D gene: -
clone size: -
J gene: TRBJ2-7
V gene: TRBV11-3
CDR3 protein: CASSLSETYEQYF
CDR3 DNA: TGTGCCAGCAGCTTATCCGAGACCTACGAGCAGTACTTC

D gene: -
clone size: -
J gene: TRBJ2-7
V gene: TRBV28
CDR3 protein: CASSLPTETGYEQYF
CDR3 DNA: TGTGCCAGCAGTCTACCAACAGAAACTGGCTACGAGCAGTACTTC

D gene: TRBD1
clone size: once
J gene: TRBJ2-6
V gene: TRBV28
CDR3 protein: CASSPGTALSGANVLTF
CDR3 DNA: TGTGCCAGCAGTCCTGGGACAGCCCTCTCTGGGGCCAACGTCCTGACTTTC

D gene: TRBD2
clone size: -
J gene: TRBJ2-1
V gene: TRBV7-9
CDR3 protein: CASSFPGTRMNEQFF
CDR3 DNA: TGTGCCAGCAGCTTCCCCGGGACTAGAATGAATGAGCAGTTCTTC

D gene: -
clone size: -
J gene: TRBJ2-7
V gene: TRBV18
CDR3 protein: CASSPGPRGNYEQYF
CDR3 DNA: TGTGCCAGCTCACCCGGCCCCAGGGGTAACTACGAGCAGTACTTC

D gene: TRBD1
clone size: -
J gene: TRBJ1-2
V gene: TRBV6-5
CDR3 protein: CASSRDRVGYTF
CDR3 DNA: TGTGCCAGCAGCCGAGACAGGGTCGGCTACACCTTC

D gene: TRBD2
clone size: -
J gene: TRBJ2-1
V gene: TRBV6-5
CDR3 protein: CASSYSLAGVKQFF
CDR3 DNA: TGTGCCAGCAGTTACAGCCTAGCGGGGGTAAAGCAGTTCTTC